This T cell receptor beta chain originates from a study of blood T cell repertoires in COVID-19. The wider study: Researchers got acute and convalescent COVID-19 samples from the United States, Italy and Spain. T cells, B-cell-depleted T cells, or PBMCs provided the cDNA or gDNA that served as material.

The assay was immunoSEQ multiplex PCR, and TCRdb's table has in-frame clones only and misses some. The profile shows 140,000 to 150,000 clones, approximately 88% of them singletons. The age range of participants was about 18 to 90 years, with residence in about 25 US areas. J was trimmed by 7 bases and V by 3 bases; bases with no gene match: 16. Germline V gene lookup returns CDR1 DFQATT and CDR2 SNEGSKA (reference sequence). The CDR3 covers 16 residues. The chain joins TRBV20-1 to TRBJ1-2; 8 nucleotides align to TRBD1. Sample: PBMCs or T cells enriched from blood (not recorded which). The sequence came from a woman aged 30 to 39 with acute COVID-19. CDR3 protein: CSASYPGQGFFVGYTF. CDR3 nucleotides: TGCAGTGCTAGTTATCCCGGACAGGGATTTTTCGTTGGCTACACCTTC.